Shown below are 23 T cell receptor delta chains from a single sample sequenced in a study of gamma delta lymphoproliferative disorders and STAT genes. Sequencing used genomic DNA taken from PBMCs of patients and controls. With CATT, TCRdb re-called clones from the multiplex PCR reads. The sample holds roughly 3,000 delta-chain clones, around 1.2% seen once. Sample: blood. All receptors come from a human donor in good health.

This clone counts as large. Other DNA variants within this sample encode the same CDR3. The chain joins TRDV2 to TRDJ3; possible D gene TRDD3, 5 bases. V was shortened by 4 bases and J by 2 bases, with 14 bases between the two germline ends. This CDR3 is 17 amino acids long. CDR1 is GEAIGNYY and CDR2 is EKD in the germline V gene. The CDR3 nucleotides are TGTGCCTGTGAAGGGGGGGGGCTGGCCTGGGACACCCGACAGATGTTTTTC. This gives the protein CACEGGGLAWDTRQMFF.

The chain has TRDV1 and TRDJ1; TRDD2 matches at 9 bases. The V segment lost 4 bases and the J segment 0 bases; nucleotides outside the gene matches: 21. The germline gives CDR1 TSWWSYY, CDR2 QGS. The CDR3 runs to 21 residues. CDR3 residues: CALGGSFLPLGPSPYTDKLIF. The CDR3, as DNA: TGTGCTCTTGGGGGCTCCTTCCTACCACTGGGCCCCTCCCCGTACACCGATAAACTCATCTTT.

Details on this clone: The protein given by TCRdb reflects a much larger clone and differs at residue 9 from this DNA's translation, likely from a read error; the protein shown is the DNA's translation. V usage is TRDV2 and J usage is TRDJ3, with a possible D match to TRDD3 (6 bases). V lost 3 bases to trimming and J lost 5 bases, with 16 bases between them. The CDR3 is made up of 17 amino acids. Per germline, CDR1 GEAIGNYY and CDR2 EKD. For the CDR3, the DNA is TGTGCCTGTGACCCCGTGGGGGGGGCCCGGGACACCCGACAGATGTTTTTC. Translating it yields CACDPVGGARDTRQMFF.

In the case of this clone: For this DNA, TCRdb reports the protein of a much larger clone, which diverges at residue 15, most likely from a read error; the protein presented here is translated directly from the DNA. This chain links TRDV2 with TRDJ1, with 10 bases matching TRDD3. The CDR3 is made up of 17 amino acids. The germline V gene has CDR1 GEAIGNYY and CDR2 EKD. This chain's CDR3 is CACDTLLGDPYTDKPIF. CDR3 DNA sequence: TGTGCCTGTGACACCCTACTGGGGGATCCGTACACCGATAAACCCATCTTT.

This clone has a handful of counts. TCRdb lists the protein of a much larger clone for this DNA, which differs at residue 9, so this is likely a read error; the protein given here is translated from the DNA itself. The chain links TRDV2 to TRDJ1, with TRDD3 matching over 8 bases. Germline V CDR1 and CDR2: GEAIGNYY, EKD. The CDR3 loop spans 19 amino acids. V lost 3 bases and J lost 0; bases outside the gene matches: 17. In DNA form, the CDR3 reads TGTGCCTGTGACCCCCTCTCCGTACCGGGGGATATGGACACCGATAAACTCATCTTT. It codes for CACDPLSVPGDMDTDKLIF.

Only a few counts were recorded for this clone. TCRdb's listed protein matches a much larger clone and diverges from this DNA's translation at residue 5, likely through a read error; the protein shown comes from the DNA. The rearrangement links TRDV2 to TRDJ1, with 10 bases fitting TRDD3. The junction had 17 bases not matched to a gene; V was cut back by 2 bases and J by 3 bases. The CDR3 runs 19 residues. Germline values: CDR1 GEAIGNYY, CDR2 EKD. The CDR3, as DNA: TGTGCCTGTGACATCGTTCCGGGGCTGGGGGATAACGTCGCCGATAAACTCATCTTT. This encodes CACDIVPGLGDNVADKLIF.

On this clone: A far larger clone lies a single base away; this is likely a read error. Other DNA sequences within the sample encode an identical CDR3. This sequence joins TRDV1 and TRDJ1, with 13 bases that match TRDD3. Germline V gene data show CDR1 as TSWWSYY and CDR2 as QGS. The CDR3 covers 24 residues. CDR3 bases: TGTGCTCTTGGGGAACTCCCTATTTCCTACAGGCTTAGTAGTACTGGGGGATACGGGGATAAGCTCATCTTT. Translated: CALGELPISYRLSSTGGYGDKLIF.

This clone is labeled medium-sized. The same CDR3 can be traced to other DNA sequences in this sample. The chain joins TRDV2 to TRDJ2, with 9 nucleotides matching TRDD3. Germline V gene data show CDR1 as GEAIGNYY and CDR2 as EKD. This CDR3 is built from 16 residues. The V gene end was trimmed by 3 bases and the J gene end by 0 bases; junction bases not matched to a gene: 4. The DNA for the CDR3 is TGTGCCTGTGACGTACTGGGGGAAGCTTTGACAGCACAACTCTTCTTT. This codes for CACDVLGEALTAQLFF.

This clone occurred a few times. The protein held in TCRdb is that of a much larger clone and does not match this DNA's translation at residue 3, likely because of a read error; the protein shown is translated from the DNA. The V gene is TRDV2, the J gene TRDJ1, with TRDD3 identical over 12 bases. The CDR3 is 16 amino acids. Per the germline V gene, CDR1 is GEAIGNYY and CDR2 is EKD. CDR3 amino acids: CAGDALLGDTTDKLIF. DNA of the CDR3: TGTGCCGGTGACGCTTTACTGGGGGATACCACCGATAAACTCATCTTT.

A word on this clone: A single base is all that separates this from a far larger clone, so a read error is likely. The rearrangement links TRDV2 to TRDJ1, with 12 bases that match TRDD3. The germline V gene encodes CDR1 GEAIGNYY and CDR2 EKD. J lost 3 bases, V lost 5 bases, and 6 bases had no gene match. CDR3 length equals 15 residues. The CDR3 nucleotides are TGTGCCTGTGGTGTACTGGGGGATACCCCCGATAAACTCATCTTT. Translated: CACGVLGDTPDKLIF.

On this clone itself: This is likely an artifact of a read error, given a far larger clone one base away. Other DNA variants within this sample encode the same CDR3. The rearrangement uses TRDV2 and TRDJ3; TRDD3 might be the D (5 bases). The length of the CDR3 is 18 residues. In germline, CDR1 is GEAIGNYY, CDR2 EKD. The CDR3 coding sequence is TGTGCCTGTGACCTACGTCGATCGAGCTCCTGGGACACCCGACAAATGTTTTTC. Amino acid sequence: CACDLRRSSSWDTRQMFF.

This clone was found a few times. A far larger clone lies a single base away; this is likely a read error. Other DNA variants within this sample encode the same CDR3. The J gene is TRDJ1, the V gene TRDV1; 11 bases line up with TRDD3. The CDR3 loop spans 15 amino acids. Germline V gene data show CDR1 as TSWWSYY and CDR2 as QGS. Written as DNA, the CDR3 is TGCGCTCTTGGGGACCTTTTGTACTGGGGGATAAAACTCATCTTT. The encoded protein is CALGDLLYWGIKLIF.

In regard to this clone: TCRdb lists the protein of a much larger clone for this DNA, which differs at residue 7, so this is likely a read error; the protein given here is translated from the DNA itself. The rearrangement joins TRDV2 to TRDJ1; 8 bases are shared with TRDD3. CDR3 length equals 17 residues. Germline-derived CDR1 and CDR2 are GEAIGNYY and EKD. V was clipped by 3 bases and J by 0 bases; unmatched bases: 11. The CDR3 loop is CACDLLRDTSYTDKLIF. DNA of the CDR3: TGTGCCTGTGACCTACTGAGGGATACGTCGTACACCGATAAACTCATCTTT.

This clone turned up a few times. The V call is TRDV2, the J call TRDJ1; 8 positions match TRDD3. The CDR3 runs 12 residues. The germline gives CDR1 GEAIGNYY, CDR2 EKD. Trimming removed 4 bases from V and 11 bases from J; junction bases left unmatched: 8. The CDR3 DNA reads as TGTGCCTGTGATGCCAACTGGGGGGGGCTCATCTTT. This translates into CACDANWGGLIF.

In regard to this clone: TCRdb shows a much larger clone's protein in place of this DNA's translation, and the two differ at residue 17, likely through a read error; the protein shown is translated from the DNA. The V and J genes are TRDV2 and TRDJ3, with a possible D match to TRDD3 (5 bases). The V gene's germline CDR1 is GEAIGNYY and CDR2 EKD. This CDR3 is 19 amino acids long. The DNA for the CDR3 is TGTGCCTGTGACACCCTGGATGTTAAGGGCTCCTGGGACACCCGACAGACGTTTTTC. It specifies CACDTLDVKGSWDTRQTFF.

This clone has a handful of counts. The translation of this DNA and the TCRdb protein of a much larger clone differ at residue 9, probably owing to a read error; the protein shown here is translated from the DNA. The rearrangement uses TRDV2 and TRDJ1, with 7 positions matching TRDD3. The CDR3 length is 17 residues. V was pared by 0 bases and J by 0 bases, with 9 bases of the junction left unmatched. The V gene's germline CDR1 is GEAIGNYY and CDR2 EKD. CDR3 in amino acids: CACDTLLGNPYTDKLIF. The CDR3 region has the DNA TGTGCCTGTGACACCCTACTGGGGAATCCGTACACCGATAAACTCATCTTT.

This clone has a count of ten or more. It is likely a read error: a sequence one base away is far more abundant. The chain links TRDV2 to TRDJ1; no clear D gene. Germline V gives CDR1 GEAIGNYY, CDR2 EKD. This CDR3 is 17 amino acids long. For the CDR3, the DNA is TGTGCCTGTGGCACCGTAGGGAGTACCGGGGCCACCGATAAACTCATCTTT. This sequence encodes CACGTVGSTGATDKLIF.

In regard to this clone: A read error is the likely source, as a far larger clone sits one nucleotide away. V usage is TRDV2 and J usage is TRDJ1; D possibly corresponds to TRDD3 (6 bases). The CDR3 sequence is 15 residues long. With 2 bases removed from V and 1 base from J, the gap between germline ends came to 13 bases. In germline, CDR1 is GEAIGNYY, CDR2 EKD. In DNA form, the CDR3 reads TGTGCCTGTGACATCCTGGGGACGAGCACCGATAAACTCATCTTT. Amino acids: CACDILGTSTDKLIF.

Of note for this clone: It differs at one base from a far larger clone, so likely a read error. V and J are TRDV2 and TRDJ1; a weak D match, TRDD3 (6 bases). Trimming left V 0 bases short and J 0 bases short, with 34 bases between. The CDR3 sequence is 23 residues long. Germline CDR1 reads GEAIGNYY; CDR2 reads EKD. CDR3 bases: TGTGCCTGTGACACCGTAAACCCTACTATGGGAACTAGGGGATCACGGTACACCGATAAACTCATCTTT. Translation gives CACDTVNPTMGTRGSRYTDKLIF.

This clone appeared a few times. This likely reflects a read error, since a far larger clone is one base away. Other nucleotide sequences from this sample produce the same CDR3. The chain carries TRDV2 and TRDJ1, with a possible D match to TRDD3 (6 bases). This CDR3 spans 17 amino acids. The germline gives CDR1 GEAIGNYY, CDR2 EKD. The CDR3 here is CACDSVGGTYGTDKLIF. The CDR3 DNA follows: TGTGCCTGTGACTCCGTTGGGGGGACCTACGGCACCGACAAACTCATCTTT.

Worth noting for this clone: TCRdb's protein, taken from a much larger clone, differs from this DNA's translation at residue 5, likely owing to a read error; the protein displayed comes from the DNA. This rearrangement joins TRDV1 to TRDJ1; 8 bases are shared with TRDD3. V lost 8 bases to trimming and J lost 0 bases; unmatched junction nucleotides: 17. The CDR3 has 18 amino acids. Germline lookup yields CDR1 TSWWSYY and CDR2 QGS. DNA for the CDR3: TGTGCTCTTCATGTTCCTAACCCTACTGGGGGGTACACCGATAAACTCATCTTT. Protein product: CALHVPNPTGGYTDKLIF.

Note on this clone: TCRdb's entry gives the protein of a much larger clone, which mismatches this DNA's translation at residue 4, likely from a read error; the protein reported here is translated from the DNA. The chain recombines TRDV2 with TRDJ3; 9 bases map to TRDD3. The CDR3 is 19 amino acids. Germline V CDR1 and CDR2: GEAIGNYY, EKD. CDR3 region: CACNTVTGGPNPDTRQMFF. The CDR3 coding sequence is TGTGCCTGTAACACCGTTACTGGGGGACCGAACCCGGACACCCGACAGATGTTTTTC.

In its sample, this clone was seen a few times. This likely stems from a read error, as it lies one base from a far larger clone. The same CDR3 also results from other DNA sequences found in this sample. V usage is TRDV2 and J usage is TRDJ1, with TRDD3 matching 7 bases. The CDR3 consists of 15 residues. Germline assignment: CDR1 GEAIGNYY and CDR2 EKD. V lost 0 bases, J lost 0 bases, and 3 bases stayed unmatched. CDR3 protein: CACDTVGGYTDKLIF. Here the CDR3 DNA reads TGTGCCTGTGACACCGTCGGGGGATACACCGATAAACTCATCTTT.